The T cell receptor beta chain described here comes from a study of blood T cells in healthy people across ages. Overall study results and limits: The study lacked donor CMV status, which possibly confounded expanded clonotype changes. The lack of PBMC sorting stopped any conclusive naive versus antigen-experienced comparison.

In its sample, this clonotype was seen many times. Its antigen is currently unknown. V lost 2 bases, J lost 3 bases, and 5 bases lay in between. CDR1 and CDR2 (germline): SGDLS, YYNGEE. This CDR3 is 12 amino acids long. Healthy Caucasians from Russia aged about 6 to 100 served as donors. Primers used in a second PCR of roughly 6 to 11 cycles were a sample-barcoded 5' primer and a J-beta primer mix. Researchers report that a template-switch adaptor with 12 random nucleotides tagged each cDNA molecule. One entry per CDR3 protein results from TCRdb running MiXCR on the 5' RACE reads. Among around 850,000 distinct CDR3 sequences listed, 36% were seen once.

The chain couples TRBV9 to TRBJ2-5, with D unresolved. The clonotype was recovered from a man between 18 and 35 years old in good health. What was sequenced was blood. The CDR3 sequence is CASSVGEETQYF. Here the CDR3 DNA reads TGTGCCAGCAGCGTTGGGGAAGAGACCCAGTACTTC.